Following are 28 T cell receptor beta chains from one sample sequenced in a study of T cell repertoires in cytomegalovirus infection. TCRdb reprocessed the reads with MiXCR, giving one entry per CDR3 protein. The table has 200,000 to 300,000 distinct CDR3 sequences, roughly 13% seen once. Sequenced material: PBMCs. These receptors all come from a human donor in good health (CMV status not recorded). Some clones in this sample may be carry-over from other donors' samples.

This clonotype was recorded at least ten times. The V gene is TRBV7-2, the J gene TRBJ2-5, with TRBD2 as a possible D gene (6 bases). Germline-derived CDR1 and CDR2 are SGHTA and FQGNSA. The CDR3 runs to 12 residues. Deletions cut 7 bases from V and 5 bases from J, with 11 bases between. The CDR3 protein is CASKNRGETQYF. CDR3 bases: TGTGCCAGCAAAAACCGGGGGGAGACCCAGTACTTC.

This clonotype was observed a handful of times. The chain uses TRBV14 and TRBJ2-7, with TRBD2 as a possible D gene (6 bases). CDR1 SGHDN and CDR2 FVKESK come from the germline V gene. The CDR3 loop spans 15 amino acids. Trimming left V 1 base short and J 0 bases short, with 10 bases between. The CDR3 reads CASSQGSGFSYEQYF. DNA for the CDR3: TGTGCCAGCAGCCAAGGTAGCGGTTTCTCCTACGAGCAGTACTTC.

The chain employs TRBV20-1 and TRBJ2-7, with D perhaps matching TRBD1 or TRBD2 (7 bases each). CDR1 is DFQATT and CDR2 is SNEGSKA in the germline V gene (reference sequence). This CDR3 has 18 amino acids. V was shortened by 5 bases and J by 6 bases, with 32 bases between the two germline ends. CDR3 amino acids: CSALSHQGEGGIITEQYF. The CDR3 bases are TGCAGTGCTCTCTCCCATCAGGGGGAGGGGGGAATCATTACCGAGCAGTACTTC.

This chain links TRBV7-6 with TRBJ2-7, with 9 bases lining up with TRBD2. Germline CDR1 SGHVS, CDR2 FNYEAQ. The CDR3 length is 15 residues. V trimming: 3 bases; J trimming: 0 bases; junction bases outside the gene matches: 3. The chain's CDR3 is CASSLREGPSYEQYF. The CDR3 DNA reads TGTGCCAGCAGCTTGCGGGAGGGGCCCTCCTACGAGCAGTACTTC. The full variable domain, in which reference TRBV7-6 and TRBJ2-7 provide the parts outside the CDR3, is GAGVSQSPRYKVTKRGQDVALRCDPISGHVSLYWYRQALGQGPEFLTYFNYEAQQDKSGLPNDRFSAERPEGSISTLTIQRTEQRDSAMYRCASSLREGPSYEQYFGPGTRLTVT.

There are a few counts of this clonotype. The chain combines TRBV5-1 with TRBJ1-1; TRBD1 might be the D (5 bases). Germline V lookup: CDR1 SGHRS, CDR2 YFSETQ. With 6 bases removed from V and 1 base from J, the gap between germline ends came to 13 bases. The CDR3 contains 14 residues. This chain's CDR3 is CASTIFDRNTEAFF. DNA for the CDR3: TGCGCCAGCACTATCTTCGACAGGAACACTGAAGCTTTCTTT.

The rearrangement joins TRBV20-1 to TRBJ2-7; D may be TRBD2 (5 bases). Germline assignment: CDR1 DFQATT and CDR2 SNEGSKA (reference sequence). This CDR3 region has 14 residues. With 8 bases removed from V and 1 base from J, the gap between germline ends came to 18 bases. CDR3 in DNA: TGCAGTACCCCCCGTTTGGAGGCTTCCTACGAGCAGTACTTC. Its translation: CSTPRLEASYEQYF.

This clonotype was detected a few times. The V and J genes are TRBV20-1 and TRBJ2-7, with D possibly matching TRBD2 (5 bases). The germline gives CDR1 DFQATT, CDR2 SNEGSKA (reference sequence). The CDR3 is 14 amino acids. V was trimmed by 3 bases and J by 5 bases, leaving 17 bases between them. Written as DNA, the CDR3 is TGCAGTGCTAGTTTTAGCCTATTAGCGCACGAGCAGTACTTC. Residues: CSASFSLLAHEQYF.

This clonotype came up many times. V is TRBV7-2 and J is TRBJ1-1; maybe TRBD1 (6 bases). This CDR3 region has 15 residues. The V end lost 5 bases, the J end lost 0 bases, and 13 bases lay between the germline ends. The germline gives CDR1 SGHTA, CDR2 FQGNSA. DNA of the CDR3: TGTGCCAGCAGCCCACAGGGCCTTATGAACACTGAAGCTTTCTTT. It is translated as CASSPQGLMNTEAFF.

DNA for the CDR3: TGTGCCAGCAGCTGGGGCTCATTAGGGGCAAATGAGCAGTTCTTC. Amino acid sequence: CASSWGSLGANEQFF. The chain has TRBV5-4 and TRBJ2-1; possible D gene TRBD1, 5 bases. The CDR3 has 15 amino acids. Germline V gene lookup returns CDR1 SGHNT and CDR2 YYREEE (reference sequence). V was trimmed by 3 bases and J by 7 bases, leaving 17 bases between them.

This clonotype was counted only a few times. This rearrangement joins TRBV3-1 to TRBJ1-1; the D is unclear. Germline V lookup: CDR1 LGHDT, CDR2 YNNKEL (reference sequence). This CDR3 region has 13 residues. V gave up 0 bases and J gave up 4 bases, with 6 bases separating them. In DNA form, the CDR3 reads TGTGCCAGCAGCCAAGAAGTGGGCACTGAAGCTTTCTTT. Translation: CASSQEVGTEAFF.

The CDR3 region is CASSLGLAISYNEQFF. CDR3 coding DNA: TGTGCCAGCAGCCTTGGACTAGCGATCTCCTACAATGAGCAGTTCTTC. V usage is TRBV14 and J usage is TRBJ2-1, with TRBD2 matching over 9 bases. V lost 4 bases, J lost 0 bases, and 4 bases stayed unmatched. CDR1 SGHDN and CDR2 FVKESK come from the germline V gene. This CDR3 is 16 amino acids long.

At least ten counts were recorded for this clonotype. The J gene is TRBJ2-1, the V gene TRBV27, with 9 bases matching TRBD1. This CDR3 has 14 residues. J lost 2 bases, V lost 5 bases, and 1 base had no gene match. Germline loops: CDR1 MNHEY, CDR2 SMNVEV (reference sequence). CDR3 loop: CASSRQGAYNEQFF. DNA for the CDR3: TGTGCCAGCAGTAGACAGGGGGCCTACAATGAGCAGTTCTTC.

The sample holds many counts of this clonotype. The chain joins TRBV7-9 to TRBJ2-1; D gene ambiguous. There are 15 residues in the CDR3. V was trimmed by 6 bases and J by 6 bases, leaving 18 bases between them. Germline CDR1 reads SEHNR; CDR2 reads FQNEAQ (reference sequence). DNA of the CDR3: TGTGCCAGCAGGTCAGGCGGCGGAGAGGTCAATGAGCAGTTCTTC. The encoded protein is CASRSGGGEVNEQFF. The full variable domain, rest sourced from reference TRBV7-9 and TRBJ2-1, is DTGVSQNPRHKITKRGQNVTFRCDPISEHNRLYWYRQTLGQGPEFLTYFQNEAQLEKSRLLSDRFSAERPKGSFSTLEIQRTEQGDSAMYLCASRSGGGEVNEQFFGPGTRLTVL.

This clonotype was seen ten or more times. This CDR3 reads CASSFTLNYGYTF. CDR3 bases: TGTGCCAGCAGTTTCACTCTAAACTATGGCTACACCTTC. V usage is TRBV28 and J usage is TRBJ1-2; unclear D gene. Trimming shortened V by 3 bases and J by 2 bases, and 7 bases separated the two germline ends. Germline values: CDR1 MDHEN, CDR2 SYDVKM. CDR3 length equals 13 residues.

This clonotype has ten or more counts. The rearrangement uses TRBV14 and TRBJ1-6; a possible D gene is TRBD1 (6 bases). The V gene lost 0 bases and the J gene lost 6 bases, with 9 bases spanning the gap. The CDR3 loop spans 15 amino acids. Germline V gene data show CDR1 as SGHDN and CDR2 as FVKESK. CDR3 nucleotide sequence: TGTGCCAGCAGCCAAGAAAAGGGGGTTAATTCACCCCTCCACTTT. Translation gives CASSQEKGVNSPLHF.

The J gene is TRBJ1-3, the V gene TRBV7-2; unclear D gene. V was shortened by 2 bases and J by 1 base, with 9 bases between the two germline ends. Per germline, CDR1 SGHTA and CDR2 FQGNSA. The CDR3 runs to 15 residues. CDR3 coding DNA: TGTGCCAGCAGCTTAACTCTAGGATCTGGAAACACCATATATTTT. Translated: CASSLTLGSGNTIYF. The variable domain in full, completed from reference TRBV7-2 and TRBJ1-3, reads GAGVSQSPSNKVTEKGKDVELRCDPISGHTALYWYRQSLGQGLEFLIYFQGNSAPDKSGLPSDRFSAERTGGSVSTLTIQRTQQEDSAVYLCASSLTLGSGNTIYFGEGSWLTVV.

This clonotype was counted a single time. The CDR3 bases are TGTGCCAGCAGCTTAGAGTCCCAAGTCGGGAGGAATGAGCAGTTCTTC. This gives the protein CASSLESQVGRNEQFF. The V gene is TRBV7-6, the J gene TRBJ2-1; 7 bases match TRBD2. V lost 1 base and J lost 7; bases outside the gene matches: 10. This CDR3 comprises 16 residues. CDR1 SGHVS and CDR2 FNYEAQ come from the germline V gene.

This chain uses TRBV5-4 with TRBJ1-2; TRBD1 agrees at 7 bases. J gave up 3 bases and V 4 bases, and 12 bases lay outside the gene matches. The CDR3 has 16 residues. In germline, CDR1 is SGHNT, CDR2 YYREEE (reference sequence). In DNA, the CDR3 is TGTGCCAGCAGCCCCGATGCGGGACAGAACTACTATGGCTACACCTTC. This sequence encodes CASSPDAGQNYYGYTF.

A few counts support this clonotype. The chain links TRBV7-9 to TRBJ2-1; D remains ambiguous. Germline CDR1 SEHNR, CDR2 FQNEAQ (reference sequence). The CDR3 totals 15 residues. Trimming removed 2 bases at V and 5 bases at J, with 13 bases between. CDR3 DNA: TGTGCCAGCAGCTTAAGGTGGCAGGTAGACAATGAGCAGTTCTTC. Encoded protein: CASSLRWQVDNEQFF.

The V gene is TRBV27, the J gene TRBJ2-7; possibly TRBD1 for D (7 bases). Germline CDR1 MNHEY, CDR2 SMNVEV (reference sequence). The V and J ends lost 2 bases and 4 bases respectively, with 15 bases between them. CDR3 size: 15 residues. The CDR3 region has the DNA TGTGCCAGCAGTTTAGGGGCGGGACAGTCATACGAGCAGTACTTC. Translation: CASSLGAGQSYEQYF.

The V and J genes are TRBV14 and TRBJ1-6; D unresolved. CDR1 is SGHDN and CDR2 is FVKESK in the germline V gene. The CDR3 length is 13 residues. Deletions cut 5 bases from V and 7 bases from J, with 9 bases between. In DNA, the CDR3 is TGTGCCAGCAGCTCACATGGGAATTCACCCCTCCACTTT. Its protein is CASSSHGNSPLHF.

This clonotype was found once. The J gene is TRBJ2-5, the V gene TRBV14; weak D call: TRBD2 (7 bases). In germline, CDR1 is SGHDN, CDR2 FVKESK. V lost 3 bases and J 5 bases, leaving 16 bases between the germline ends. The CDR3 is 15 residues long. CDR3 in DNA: TGTGCCAGCAGCCACGGGGGGAACAGGGCCGAGACCCAGTACTTC. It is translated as CASSHGGNRAETQYF.

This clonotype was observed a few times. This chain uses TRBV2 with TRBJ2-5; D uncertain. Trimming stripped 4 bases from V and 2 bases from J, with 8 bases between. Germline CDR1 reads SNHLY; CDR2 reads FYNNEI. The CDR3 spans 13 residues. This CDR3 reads CASSGPRQETQYF. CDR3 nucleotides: TGTGCCAGCAGTGGACCCAGACAAGAGACCCAGTACTTC.

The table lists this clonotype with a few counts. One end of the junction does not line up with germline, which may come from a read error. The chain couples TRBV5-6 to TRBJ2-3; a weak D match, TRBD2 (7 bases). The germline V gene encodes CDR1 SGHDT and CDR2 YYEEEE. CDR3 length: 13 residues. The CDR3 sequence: CASSLLRGGGLNF. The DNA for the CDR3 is TGTGCCAGCAGCCTATTGAGGGGGGGGGGCTTAAATTTT.

The CDR3 here is CSARVAGATDTQYF. The CDR3, as DNA: TGCAGTGCTAGAGTAGCGGGGGCTACAGATACGCAGTATTTT. The V call is TRBV20-1, the J call TRBJ2-3; 9 bases agree with TRBD2. With V trimmed by 1 base and J by 3 bases, 2 bases remained unmatched. The CDR3 runs to 14 residues. Germline values: CDR1 DFQATT, CDR2 SNEGSKA (reference sequence).

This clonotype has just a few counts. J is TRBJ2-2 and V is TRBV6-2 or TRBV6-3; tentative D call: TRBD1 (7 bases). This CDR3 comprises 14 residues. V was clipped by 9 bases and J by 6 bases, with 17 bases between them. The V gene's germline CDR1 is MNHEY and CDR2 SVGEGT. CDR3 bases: TGTGCCAGTAGCACAGGGGAGGTCTCCGGGGAGCTGTTTTTT. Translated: CASSTGEVSGELFF.

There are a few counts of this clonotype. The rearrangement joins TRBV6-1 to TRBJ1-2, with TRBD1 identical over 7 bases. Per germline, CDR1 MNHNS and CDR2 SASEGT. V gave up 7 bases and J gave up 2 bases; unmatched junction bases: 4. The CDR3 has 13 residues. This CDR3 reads CASKGALNYGYTF. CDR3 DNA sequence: TGTGCCAGCAAGGGGGCGTTGAACTATGGCTACACCTTC.

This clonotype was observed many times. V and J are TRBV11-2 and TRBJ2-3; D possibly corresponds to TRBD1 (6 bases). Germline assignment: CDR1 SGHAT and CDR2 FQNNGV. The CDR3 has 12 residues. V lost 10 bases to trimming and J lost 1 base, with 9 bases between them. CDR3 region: CATRGGTDTQYF. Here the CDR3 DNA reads TGTGCCACCAGGGGTGGCACAGATACGCAGTATTTT.